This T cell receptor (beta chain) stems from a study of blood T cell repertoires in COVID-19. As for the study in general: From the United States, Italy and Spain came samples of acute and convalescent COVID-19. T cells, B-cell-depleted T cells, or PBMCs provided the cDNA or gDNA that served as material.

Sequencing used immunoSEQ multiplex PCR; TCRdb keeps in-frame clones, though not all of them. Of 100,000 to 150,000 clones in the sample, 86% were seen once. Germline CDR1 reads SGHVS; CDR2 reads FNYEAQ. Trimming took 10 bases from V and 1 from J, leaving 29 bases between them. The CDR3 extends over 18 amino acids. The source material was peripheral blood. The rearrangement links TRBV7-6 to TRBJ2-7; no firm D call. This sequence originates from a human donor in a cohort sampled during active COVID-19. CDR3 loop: CATLLLGPLEDESYEQYF. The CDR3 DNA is TGTGCCACTCTTCTGCTCGGCCCCCTAGAGGATGAGTCCTACGAGCAGTACTTC.